One sample yielded the 25 T cell receptor beta chains listed below, sequenced in a study of PD-L1 blockade in urothelial cancer. Measured with immunoSEQ multiplex PCR; TCRdb has only the in-frame clones, and not every one. The data contain approximately 90,000 clones, under 90% of them singletons. Time point here: pretreatment peripheral blood. This specimen consisted of PBMCs, obtained around atezolizumab (anti-PD-L1) treatment. These receptors originate from a man in his 60s with urothelial cancer.

This clone was observed once. This chain uses TRBV19 with TRBJ2-7; TRBD1 agrees at 11 bases. CDR3 length equals 13 residues. Per the germline V gene, CDR1 is LNHDA and CDR2 is SQIVND (reference sequence). The V and J ends lost 8 bases and 3 bases, in that order; junction bases with no gene match: 3. The CDR3 sequence: CASRDRGSYEQYF. In DNA, the CDR3 is TGTGCCAGTCGGGACAGGGGGAGCTACGAGCAGTACTTC.

The chain links TRBV28 to TRBJ2-1; D is possibly TRBD2 (5 bases). The CDR3 is 15 amino acids. CDR1 and CDR2 (germline): MDHEN, SYDVKM. V shed 2 bases and J shed 6 bases, with 14 bases lying between them. CDR3 amino acids: CASSLQQRWVNEQFF. The DNA of the CDR3 is TGTGCCAGCAGTTTACAACAGCGGTGGGTCAATGAGCAGTTCTTC.

The rearrangement uses TRBV5-1 and TRBJ2-2, with TRBD2 matching over 7 bases. Germline CDR1 and CDR2: SGHRS and YFSETQ. The CDR3 consists of 16 residues. Trimming at V came to 9 bases and at J to 3 bases, leaving 14 bases not matched to a gene. CDR3 residues: CATSQKGRADTGELFF. CDR3 coding DNA: TGCGCCACTTCTCAGAAGGGGAGGGCGGACACCGGGGAGCTGTTTTTT. Full variable domain (missing parts from reference TRBV5-1 and TRBJ2-2): KAGVTQTPRYLIKTRGQQVTLSCSPISGHRSVSWYQQTPGQGLQFLFEYFSETQRNKGNFPGRFSGRQFSNSRSEMNVSTLELGDSALYLCATSQKGRADTGELFFGEGSRLTVL.

This sequence joins TRBV7-3 and TRBJ1-2; 8 bases map to TRBD1. There are 14 residues in the CDR3. Germline assignment: CDR1 SGHTA and CDR2 FQGTGA. The trim removed 2 bases at V and 5 bases at J, leaving 4 bases unmatched. The CDR3 sequence: CASSLGQGRYGYTF. The CDR3 nucleotides are TGTGCCAGCAGCTTAGGACAGGGAAGATATGGCTACACCTTC.

This CDR3 is CASSRTGSPLYEQYF. CDR3 bases: TGTGCCAGCAGCCGTACAGGGTCCCCGCTCTACGAGCAGTACTTC. This chain uses TRBV7-6 with TRBJ2-7, with TRBD1 as a possible D gene (6 bases). Germline CDR1 SGHVS, CDR2 FNYEAQ. Trimming took off 5 bases at V and 3 bases at J, with 17 bases between the two ends. CDR3 length equals 15 residues.

This chain links TRBV9 with TRBJ2-5; 7 bases line up with TRBD1. There are 14 residues in the CDR3. V trimming: 2 bases; J trimming: 5 bases; junction bases outside the gene matches: 6. Germline V gene data show CDR1 as SGDLS and CDR2 as YYNGEE. The CDR3 is CASSVRTGRETQYF. CDR3 nucleotides: TGTGCCAGCAGCGTTCGGACAGGACGGGAGACCCAGTACTTC.

The chain couples TRBV19 to TRBJ2-5; the match to TRBD1 covers 7 bases. Per germline, CDR1 LNHDA and CDR2 SQIVND (reference sequence). There are 15 residues in the CDR3. V trimming: 3 bases; J trimming: 4 bases; junction bases outside the gene matches: 8. The CDR3 loop is CASSISQGYGETQYF. As DNA, the CDR3 is TGTGCCAGTAGTATTTCACAGGGGTACGGAGAGACCCAGTACTTC.

The chain carries TRBV7-8 and TRBJ1-1; 9 bases match TRBD1. The CDR3 is 14 amino acids. J was trimmed by 9 bases and V by 1 base; bases with no gene match: 6. Germline V gives CDR1 SGHVS, CDR2 FQNEAQ. This CDR3 reads CASSLVRQGVQAFF. Here the CDR3 DNA reads TGTGCCAGCAGCTTAGTGCGACAGGGGGTACAAGCTTTCTTT.

The J gene is TRBJ1-2, the V gene TRBV6-5; TRBD1 agrees at 11 bases. Trimming removed 5 bases from V and 9 bases from J; junction bases left unmatched: 11. In germline, CDR1 is MNHEY, CDR2 SVGAGI. The length of the CDR3 is 15 residues. CDR3 residues: CASSKGPGQGVSYTF. CDR3 in DNA: TGTGCCAGCAGTAAAGGACCGGGACAGGGGGTCAGCTACACCTTC.

The rearrangement uses TRBV4-1 and TRBJ1-2; no definite D call. This CDR3 is built from 14 residues. Germline V gene data show CDR1 as MGHRA and CDR2 as YSYEKL. V lost 0 bases and J lost 4, with 9 bases in between. The CDR3 DNA is TGCGCCAGCAGCCAAGATGCGGCATCCTATGGCTACACCTTC. It specifies CASSQDAASYGYTF.

V gene TRBV10-3 combines with J gene TRBJ2-2; perhaps TRBD2 as D (6 bases). CDR1 ENHRY and CDR2 SYGVKD come from the germline V gene. This CDR3 spans 12 amino acids. Trimming shortened V by 11 bases and J by 6 bases, and 13 bases separated the two germline ends. The CDR3 spells CAQGTPPGELFF. CDR3 sequence (DNA): TGTGCCCAAGGGACTCCTCCCGGGGAGCTGTTTTTT.

The rearrangement joins TRBV19 to TRBJ1-2; TRBD1 matches 9 bases. The V gene end was trimmed by 4 bases and the J gene end by 8 bases; junction bases not matched to a gene: 8. The CDR3 runs 14 residues. Germline CDR1 LNHDA, CDR2 SQIVND (reference sequence). CDR3: CASSTGQGVKGYTF. DNA for the CDR3: TGTGCCAGTAGTACGGGACAGGGAGTAAAGGGCTACACCTTC.

The V call is TRBV29-1, the J call TRBJ2-1; 7 bases are a match to TRBD1. J gave up 5 bases and V 6 bases, and 10 bases lay outside the gene matches. CDR3 length equals 14 residues. CDR1 is SQVTM, CDR2 ANQGSEA, per germline. CDR3 DNA: TGCAGCGTGTCCTGGGGACAGTATCACAATGAGCAGTTCTTC. Residues: CSVSWGQYHNEQFF.

The genes are TRBV7-9 and TRBJ2-3, with D possibly TRBD1 on 6 matching bases. This CDR3 has 14 residues. V was cut by 5 bases and J by 2 bases, with 11 bases left in between. CDR1 and CDR2 from the germline V gene are SEHNR and FQNEAQ (reference sequence). The chain's CDR3 is CASSGTGYTDTQYF. The CDR3 DNA sequence: TGTGCCAGCAGCGGCACAGGGTACACAGATACGCAGTATTTT.

The V gene is TRBV30, the J gene TRBJ2-2; D not certain. Between the trimmed V and J ends, which lost 0 bases and 1 base, there was a span of 6 bases. The length of the CDR3 is 14 residues. Germline V gene lookup returns CDR1 GTSNPN and CDR2 SVGIG (reference sequence). CDR3 in DNA: TGTGCCTGGAGTGTATTCGGGAACACCGGGGAGCTGTTTTTT. It specifies CAWSVFGNTGELFF. The variable domain in full, with the rest retrieved from reference TRBV30 and TRBJ2-2, is SQTIHQWPATLVQPVGSPLSLECTVEGTSNPNLYWYRQAAGRGLQLLFYSVGIGQISSEVPQNLSASRPQDRQFILSSKKLLLSDSGFYLCAWSVFGNTGELFFGEGSRLTVL.

The rearrangement joins TRBV5-1 to TRBJ2-2, with TRBD1 matching over 7 bases. The junction had 8 bases not matched to a gene; V was cut back by 4 bases and J by 8 bases. CDR3 length: 14 residues. CDR1 and CDR2 (germline): SGHRS, YFSETQ. For the CDR3, the DNA is TGCGCCAGCAGCCCGCAGGGGGTATCGGGGGAGCTGTTTTTT. It is translated as CASSPQGVSGELFF.

The chain employs TRBV30 and TRBJ2-7; D is unclear. There are 12 residues in the CDR3. In germline, CDR1 is GTSNPN, CDR2 SVGIG (reference sequence). V gave up 2 bases and J gave up 3 bases, with 8 bases separating them. The chain's CDR3 is CAWSSQDYEQYF. The CDR3 nucleotides are TGTGCCTGGAGTTCTCAGGACTACGAGCAGTACTTC.

This chain joins TRBV27 and TRBJ2-7; 8 bases align to TRBD2. Germline CDR1 MNHEY, CDR2 SMNVEV (reference sequence). This CDR3 has 15 amino acids. V lost 5 bases, J lost 0 bases, and 6 bases stayed unmatched. CDR3 protein: CASSMKRGSSYEQYF. The DNA of the CDR3 is TGTGCCAGCAGTATGAAGCGGGGGAGCTCCTACGAGCAGTACTTC.

The gene calls are TRBV19 and TRBJ1-5, with D unresolved. Trimming stripped 1 base from V and 4 bases from J, with 8 bases between. CDR1 is LNHDA and CDR2 is SQIVND in the germline V gene (reference sequence). The CDR3 sequence is 14 residues long. The CDR3 loop is CASSIVEYNQPQHF. The DNA for the CDR3 is TGTGCCAGTAGTATAGTTGAGTATAATCAGCCCCAGCATTTT.

V is TRBV6-1 and J is TRBJ2-3; D gene uncertain. The V end was cut by 2 bases, the J end by 2 bases, with 11 bases between. The CDR3 is 15 residues long. Germline CDR1 is MNHNS and CDR2 is SASEGT. In DNA, the CDR3 is TGTGCCAGCAGTGAACGCGGAGTCGACACAGATACGCAGTATTTT. This codes for CASSERGVDTDTQYF.

The sample holds one count of this clone. This chain links TRBV21-1 with TRBJ1-5. TRBV21-1 is marked as a pseudogene. The CDR3 sequence is 9 residues long. CDR3 sequence: CGGDQPQHF. The CDR3, as DNA: TGTGGGGGAGATCAGCCCCAGCATTTT.

This chain uses TRBV9 with TRBJ1-3; D is unresolved. Trimming stripped 0 bases from V and 1 base from J, with 11 bases between. CDR3 length: 16 amino acids. Germline values: CDR1 SGDLS, CDR2 YYNGEE. The CDR3 is CASSVAAHTSGNTIYF. As DNA, the CDR3 is TGTGCCAGCAGCGTAGCTGCGCATACGTCTGGAAACACCATATATTTT.

The rearrangement links TRBV2 to TRBJ1-1; no firm D call. Germline CDR1 reads SNHLY; CDR2 reads FYNNEI. The V end lost 2 bases, the J end lost 7 bases, and 14 bases lay between the germline ends. This CDR3 has 14 amino acids. The CDR3 region has the DNA TGTGCCAGCAGTGAATCCCGGGGTAATCTTGAAGCTTTCTTT. This translates into CASSESRGNLEAFF. Drawing the rest from reference TRBV2 and TRBJ1-1, the complete variable domain is EPEVTQTPSHQVTQMGQEVILRCVPISNHLYFYWYRQILGQKVEFLVSFYNNEISEKSEIFDDQFSVERPDGSNFTLKIRSTKLEDSAMYFCASSESRGNLEAFFGQGTRLTVV.

The gene calls are TRBV28 and TRBJ1-4; D is perhaps TRBD1 (5 bases). V was clipped by 3 bases and J by 10 bases, with 12 bases between them. This CDR3 region has 13 residues. Germline-derived CDR1 and CDR2 are MDHEN and SYDVKM. The CDR3 DNA sequence: TGTGCCAGCAGTTTGGACACGGCCCGAAAACTGTTTTTT. As protein: CASSLDTARKLFF.

The genes are TRBV5-4 and TRBJ2-3; 8 nucleotides align to TRBD1. Germline V CDR1 and CDR2: SGHNT, YYREEE (reference sequence). This CDR3 spans 15 amino acids. The trim removed 4 bases at V and 2 bases at J, leaving 6 bases unmatched. The CDR3 nucleotides are TGTGCCAGCAGCAAGAAGACAGGGGACACAGATACGCAGTATTTT. Translated: CASSKKTGDTDTQYF.